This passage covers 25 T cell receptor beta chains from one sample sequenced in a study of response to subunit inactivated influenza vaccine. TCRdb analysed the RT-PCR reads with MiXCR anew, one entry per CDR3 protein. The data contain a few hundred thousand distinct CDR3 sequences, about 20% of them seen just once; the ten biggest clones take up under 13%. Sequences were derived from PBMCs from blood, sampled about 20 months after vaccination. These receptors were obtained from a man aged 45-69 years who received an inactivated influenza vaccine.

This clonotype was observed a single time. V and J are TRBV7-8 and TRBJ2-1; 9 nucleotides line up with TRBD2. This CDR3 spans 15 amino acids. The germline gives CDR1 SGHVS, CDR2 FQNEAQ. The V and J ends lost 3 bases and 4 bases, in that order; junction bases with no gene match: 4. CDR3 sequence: CASSFYSGGYNEQFF. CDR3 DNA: TGTGCCAGCAGCTTCTATAGCGGGGGATACAATGAGCAGTTCTTC.

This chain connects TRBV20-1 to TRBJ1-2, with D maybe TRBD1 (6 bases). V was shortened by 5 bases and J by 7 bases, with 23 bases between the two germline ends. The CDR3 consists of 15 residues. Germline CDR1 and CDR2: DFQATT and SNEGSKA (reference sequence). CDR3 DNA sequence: TGCAGTGCTTCCCGGATGGGGGCGCGGATGATTGGCTACACCTTC. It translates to CSASRMGARMIGYTF.

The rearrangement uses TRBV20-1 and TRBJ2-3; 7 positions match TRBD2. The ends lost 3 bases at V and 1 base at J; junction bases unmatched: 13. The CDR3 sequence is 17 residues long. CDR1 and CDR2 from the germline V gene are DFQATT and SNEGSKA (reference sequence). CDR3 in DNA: TGCAGTGCTAGGGTTATACCCGGGACTATTGGCACAGATACGCAGTATTTT. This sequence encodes CSARVIPGTIGTDTQYF.

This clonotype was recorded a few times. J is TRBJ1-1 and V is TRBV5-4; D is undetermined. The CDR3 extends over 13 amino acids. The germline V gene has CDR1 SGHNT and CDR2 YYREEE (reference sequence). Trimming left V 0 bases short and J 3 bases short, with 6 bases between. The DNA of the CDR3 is TGTGCCAGCAGCTTGGCGGAACACACTGAAGCTTTCTTT. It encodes CASSLAEHTEAFF.

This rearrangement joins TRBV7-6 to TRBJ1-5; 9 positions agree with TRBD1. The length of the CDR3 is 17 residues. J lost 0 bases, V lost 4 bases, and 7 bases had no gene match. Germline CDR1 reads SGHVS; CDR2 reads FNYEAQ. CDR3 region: CASSSGTGYYSNQPQHF. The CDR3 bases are TGTGCCAGCAGCTCCGGGACAGGGTATTATAGCAATCAGCCCCAGCATTTT.

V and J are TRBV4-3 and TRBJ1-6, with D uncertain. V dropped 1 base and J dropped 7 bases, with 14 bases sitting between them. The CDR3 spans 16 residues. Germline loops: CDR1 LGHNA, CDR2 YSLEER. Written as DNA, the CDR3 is TGCGCCAGCAGCCAAGGCGGACCGGGAGGGAATTCACCCCTCCACTTT. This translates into CASSQGGPGGNSPLHF.

The CDR3 sequence: CASSFGRRGRFTHEQYF. In DNA form, the CDR3 reads TGTGCCAGCAGCTTTGGTCGCAGGGGTAGATTTACCCACGAGCAGTACTTC. V gene TRBV11-2 combines with J gene TRBJ2-7; weak D call: TRBD1 (6 bases). The CDR3 covers 17 residues. The germline V gene has CDR1 SGHAT and CDR2 FQNNGV. The V gene lost 3 bases and the J gene lost 5 bases, with 23 bases spanning the gap.

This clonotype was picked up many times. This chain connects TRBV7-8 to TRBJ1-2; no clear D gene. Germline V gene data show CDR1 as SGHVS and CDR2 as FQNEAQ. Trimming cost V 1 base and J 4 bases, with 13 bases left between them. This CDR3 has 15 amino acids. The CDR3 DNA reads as TGTGCCAGCAGCTTAGAGGGAACTAGCTTCTATGGCTACACCTTC. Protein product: CASSLEGTSFYGYTF.

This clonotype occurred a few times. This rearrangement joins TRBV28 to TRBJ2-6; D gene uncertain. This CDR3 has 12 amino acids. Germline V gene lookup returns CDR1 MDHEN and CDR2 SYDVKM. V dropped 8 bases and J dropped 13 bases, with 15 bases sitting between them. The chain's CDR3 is CASCQAHGVLTF. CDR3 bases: TGTGCCAGCTGCCAAGCCCACGGGGTCCTGACTTTC.

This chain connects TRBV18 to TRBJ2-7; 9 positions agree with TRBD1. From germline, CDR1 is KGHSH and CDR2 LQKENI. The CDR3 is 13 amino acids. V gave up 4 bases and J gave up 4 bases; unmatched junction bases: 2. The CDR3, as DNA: TGTGCCAGCTCACAGGGGACAGGGTACGAGCAGTACTTC. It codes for CASSQGTGYEQYF.

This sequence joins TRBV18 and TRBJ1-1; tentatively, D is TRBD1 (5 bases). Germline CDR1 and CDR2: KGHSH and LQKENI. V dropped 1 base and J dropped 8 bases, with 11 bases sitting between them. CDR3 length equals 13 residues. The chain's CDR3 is CASSPQWDQEAFF. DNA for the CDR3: TGTGCCAGCTCACCACAGTGGGACCAAGAAGCTTTCTTT.

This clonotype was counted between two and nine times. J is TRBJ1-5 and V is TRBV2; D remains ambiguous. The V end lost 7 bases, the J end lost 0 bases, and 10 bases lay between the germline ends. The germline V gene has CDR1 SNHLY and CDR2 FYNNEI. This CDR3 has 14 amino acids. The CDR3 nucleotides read TGTGCCAGCAATGGAGGTAGTAGCAATCAGCCCCAGCATTTT. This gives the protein CASNGGSSNQPQHF.

The CDR3 sequence: CSATTTDTQYF. CDR3 nucleotides: TGCAGTGCTACAACCACAGATACGCAGTATTTT. The chain has TRBV20-1 and TRBJ2-3, with D uncertain. This CDR3 is built from 11 residues. V was pared by 4 bases and J by 2 bases, with 4 bases between. Germline loops: CDR1 DFQATT, CDR2 SNEGSKA (reference sequence).

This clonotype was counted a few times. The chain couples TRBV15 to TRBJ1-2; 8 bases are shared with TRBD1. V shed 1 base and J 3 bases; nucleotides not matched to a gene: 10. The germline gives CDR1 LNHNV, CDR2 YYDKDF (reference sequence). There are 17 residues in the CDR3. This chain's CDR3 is CATSRGWTNRGDYGYTF. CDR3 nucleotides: TGTGCCACCAGCAGAGGCTGGACCAACAGGGGGGACTATGGCTACACCTTC.

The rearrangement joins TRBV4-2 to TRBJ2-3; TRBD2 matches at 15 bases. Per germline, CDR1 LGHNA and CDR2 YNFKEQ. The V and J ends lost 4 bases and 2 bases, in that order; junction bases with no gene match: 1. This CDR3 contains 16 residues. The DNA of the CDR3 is TGTGCCAGCAGCCGGACTAGCGGGGGGGACACAGATACGCAGTATTTT. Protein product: CASSRTSGGDTDTQYF.

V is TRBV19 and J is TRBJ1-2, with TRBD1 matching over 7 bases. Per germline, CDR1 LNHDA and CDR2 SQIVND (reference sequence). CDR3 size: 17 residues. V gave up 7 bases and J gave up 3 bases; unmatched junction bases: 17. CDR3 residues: CASTPAEGAGIDYGYTF. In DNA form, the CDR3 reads TGTGCCAGTACCCCGGCGGAGGGGGCAGGTATAGACTATGGCTACACCTTC.

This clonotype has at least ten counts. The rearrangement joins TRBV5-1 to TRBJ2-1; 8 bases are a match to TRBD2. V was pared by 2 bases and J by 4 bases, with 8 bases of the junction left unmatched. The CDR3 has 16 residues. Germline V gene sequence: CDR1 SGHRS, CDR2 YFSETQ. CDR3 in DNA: TGCGCCAGCAGCTTTCGTACGGGAGGGCCTTACAATGAGCAGTTCTTC. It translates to CASSFRTGGPYNEQFF.

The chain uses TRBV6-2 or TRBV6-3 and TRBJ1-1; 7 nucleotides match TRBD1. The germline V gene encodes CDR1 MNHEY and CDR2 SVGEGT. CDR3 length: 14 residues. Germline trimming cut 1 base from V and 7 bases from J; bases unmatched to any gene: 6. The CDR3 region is CASSYYTGAGEAFF. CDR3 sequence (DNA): TGTGCCAGCAGTTACTACACAGGGGCCGGTGAAGCTTTCTTT.

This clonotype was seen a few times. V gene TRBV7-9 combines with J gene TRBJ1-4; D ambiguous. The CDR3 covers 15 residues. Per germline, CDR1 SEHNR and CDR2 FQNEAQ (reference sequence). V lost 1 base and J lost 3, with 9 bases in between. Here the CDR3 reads CASSLGGNSNEKLFF. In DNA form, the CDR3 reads TGTGCCAGCAGCTTAGGGGGAAATTCTAATGAAAAACTGTTTTTT.

As DNA, the CDR3 is TGTGCCACCAGCAGAGACTTGGGGGGCGGTAACTATGGCTACACCTTC. Translation gives CATSRDLGGGNYGYTF. The rearrangement joins TRBV15 to TRBJ1-2; maybe TRBD1 (6 bases). The CDR3 totals 16 residues. Germline-derived CDR1 and CDR2 are LNHNV and YYDKDF (reference sequence). V gave up 0 bases and J gave up 1 base, with 12 bases separating them.

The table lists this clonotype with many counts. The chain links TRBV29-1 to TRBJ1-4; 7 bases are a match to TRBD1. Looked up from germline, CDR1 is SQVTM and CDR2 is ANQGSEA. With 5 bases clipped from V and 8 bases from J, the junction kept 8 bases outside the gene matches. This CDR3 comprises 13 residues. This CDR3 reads CSVSGGRGEKLFF. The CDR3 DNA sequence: TGCAGCGTTTCAGGGGGAAGAGGGGAAAAACTGTTTTTT. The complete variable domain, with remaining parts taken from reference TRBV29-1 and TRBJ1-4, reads SAVISQKPSRDICQRGTSLTIQCQVDSQVTMMFWYRQQPGQSLTLIATANQGSEATYESGFVIDKFPISRPNLTFSTLTVSNMSPEDSSIYLCSVSGGRGEKLFFGSGTQLSVL.

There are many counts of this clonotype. The CDR3 bases are TGTGCCAGCAGGGGGTCGATGGATAATTCACCCCTCCACTTT. Its translation is CASRGSMDNSPLHF. The chain links TRBV12-3 or TRBV12-4 to TRBJ1-6, with no clear D. CDR3 length: 14 residues. Trimming took 6 bases from V and 5 from J, leaving 11 bases between them.

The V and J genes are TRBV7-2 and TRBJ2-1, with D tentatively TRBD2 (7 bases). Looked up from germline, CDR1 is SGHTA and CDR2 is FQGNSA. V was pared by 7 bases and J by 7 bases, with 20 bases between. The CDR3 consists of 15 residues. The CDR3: CASTFRGGPGNEQFF. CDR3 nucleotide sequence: TGTGCCAGCACCTTCAGGGGAGGGCCAGGAAATGAGCAGTTCTTC.

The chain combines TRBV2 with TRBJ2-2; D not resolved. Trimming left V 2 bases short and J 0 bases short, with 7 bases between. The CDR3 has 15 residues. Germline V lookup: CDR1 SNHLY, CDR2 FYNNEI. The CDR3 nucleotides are TGTGCCAGCAGTGAATCAGTCGCGAACACCGGGGAGCTGTTTTTT. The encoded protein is CASSESVANTGELFF.

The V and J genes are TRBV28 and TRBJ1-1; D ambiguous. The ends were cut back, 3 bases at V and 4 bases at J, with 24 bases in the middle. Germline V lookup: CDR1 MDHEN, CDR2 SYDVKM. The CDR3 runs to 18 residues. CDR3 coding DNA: TGTGCCAGCAGTTTTATAACCGTTAGGGCGGACGCCCCCACTGAAGCTTTCTTT. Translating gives CASSFITVRADAPTEAFF.